A selection of T cell receptor beta chains follows, all from one sample in a study of blood T cell repertoires in COVID-19. The assay was immunoSEQ multiplex PCR, and TCRdb's table has in-frame clones only and misses some. Of 300,000 to 400,000 clones in the sample, 85% were seen once. The material sequenced was peripheral blood. All receptors derive from a human donor in a cohort sampled during active COVID-19. CDR3s include the opening cysteine and the closing phenylalanine or tryptophan. The order of the fields is J gene, clone size, D gene, V gene, CDR3 protein, CDR3 DNA. The D gene is left open where the match is weak. Some rows mark clone size as missing; the rest say once, few, many or name a class of expanded clone.

TRBJ2-3	NA	NA	TRBV18	CASSPAIRTDTQYF	TGTGCCAGCTCACCAGCGATCCGCACAGATACGCAGTATTTT
TRBJ1-1	NA	NA	TRBV6-5	CASSQRENTEAFF	TGTGCCAGCAGCCAGAGGGAGAACACTGAAGCTTTCTTT
TRBJ2-5	NA	NA	TRBV24-1	CATSAGGRQETQYF	TGTGCCACCAGTGCCGGTGGGAGGCAAGAGACCCAGTACTTC
TRBJ2-2	NA	TRBD1	TRBV6-5	CASSGTGLVTGELFF	TGTGCCAGCAGCGGGACAGGGCTTGTCACCGGGGAGCTGTTTTTT
TRBJ1-5	NA	NA	TRBV30	CAWREKFYSNQPQHF	TGTGCCTGGAGAGAAAAGTTCTATAGCAATCAGCCCCAGCATTTT
TRBJ2-2	NA	TRBD1	TRBV5-6	CASSLLDRAGTGELFF	TGTGCCAGCAGCTTGCTCGACAGGGCAGGCACCGGGGAGCTGTTTTTT
TRBJ2-7	NA	TRBD1	TRBV20-1	CSASRDRGYEQYF	TGCAGTGCTAGTAGGGACAGGGGCTACGAGCAGTACTTC
TRBJ2-7	NA	TRBD2	TRBV18	CASSPPAGGSYEQYF	TGTGCCAGCTCACCACCAGCGGGGGGATCCTACGAGCAGTACTTC
TRBJ1-2	NA	TRBD1	TRBV7-8	CASSATGNGYTF	TGTGCCAGCAGCGCGACAGGGAATGGCTACACCTTC
TRBJ1-1	NA	NA	TRBV5-1	CASSFDVSEGNTEAFF	TGCGCCAGCAGCTTTGACGTCTCGGAGGGGAACACTGAAGCTTTCTTT
TRBJ2-1	NA	NA	TRBV2	CATNRYNEQFF	TGTGCCACCAACAGGTACAATGAGCAGTTCTTC
TRBJ1-1	once	NA	TRBV29-1	CSPLRGTEAFF	TGCAGCCCACTTCGAGGCACTGAAGCTTTCTTT
TRBJ2-7	NA	NA	TRBV2	CASLWQGGGREQYF	TGTGCCAGCCTCTGGCAGGGAGGGGGTCGGGAGCAGTACTTC
TRBJ1-6	NA	NA	TRBV3-1/TRBV3-2	CASSQRRSSYNSPLHF	TGTGCCAGCAGCCAAAGGAGGAGCTCCTATAATTCACCCCTCCACTTT
TRBJ2-2	NA	NA	TRBV18	CASSPRGIGELFF	TGTGCCAGCTCACCGCGGGGCATCGGGGAGCTGTTTTTT
TRBJ2-3	NA	TRBD2	TRBV11-3	CASSPGRVSDTQYF	TGTGCCAGCTCCCCAGGGAGGGTGTCCGATACGCAGTATTTT
TRBJ1-2	NA	NA	TRBV5-6	CASSLDLNGYYGYTF	TGTGCCAGCAGCTTGGACCTCAACGGGTACTATGGCTACACCTTC
TRBJ2-2	NA	TRBD2	TRBV6-5	CASSPRGGYTGELFF	TGTGCCAGCAGCCCGCGGGGGGGGTACACCGGGGAGCTGTTTTTT
TRBJ2-3	NA	NA	TRBV7-3	CASSPYGGPSTDTQYF	TGTGCCAGCAGCCCATACGGGGGTCCTAGCACAGATACGCAGTATTTT
TRBJ2-3	NA	NA	TRBV4-1	CASSRTTGFSTDTQYF	TGCGCCAGCAGCCGAACGACAGGCTTTAGCACAGATACGCAGTATTTT
TRBJ2-3	once	NA	TRBV19	CASNRGPTTDTQYF	TGTGCCAGTAATAGGGGCCCCACCACAGATACGCAGTATTTT
TRBJ1-2	few	NA	TRBV11-2	CASSPQTGGSYGYTF	TGTGCCAGCAGCCCGCAGACAGGTGGAAGCTATGGCTACACCTTC
TRBJ2-1	few	NA	TRBV6-4	CASSDSRPPEQFF	TGTGCCAGCAGTGACTCGAGGCCACCTGAGCAGTTCTTC
TRBJ1-1	NA	NA	TRBV6-5	CASSYSRKPGTEAFF	TGTGCCAGCAGTTACTCGCGAAAGCCGGGGACTGAAGCTTTCTTT
TRBJ2-3	NA	TRBD2	TRBV7-3	CASSSGGTPTDTQYF	TGTGCCAGCAGCTCGGGGGGGACACCCACAGATACGCAGTATTTT
TRBJ2-7	NA	NA	TRBV5-4	CASSFDSANEQYF	TGTGCCAGCAGCTTTGACAGTGCTAACGAGCAGTACTTC
TRBJ1-2	few	TRBD1	TRBV25-1	CASSGGQGDYGYTF	TGTGCCAGCAGTGGGGGACAGGGAGACTATGGCTACACCTTC
TRBJ1-4	NA	NA	TRBV2	CASKISSTNEKLFF	TGTGCCAGCAAGATCAGTTCAACTAATGAAAAACTGTTTTTT
TRBJ1-1	NA	NA	TRBV14	CASSQEGLTEAFF	TGTGCCAGCAGCCAGGAGGGACTAACTGAAGCTTTCTTT
TRBJ2-2	NA	NA	TRBV3-1/TRBV3-2	CASSQGGVSGELFF	TGTGCCAGCAGCCAAGGGGGGGTTTCCGGGGAGCTGTTTTTT
TRBJ2-7	NA	NA	TRBV29-1	CSVVTGSEQYF	TGCAGCGTTGTCACAGGTTCCGAGCAGTACTTC
TRBJ2-7	NA	TRBD1	TRBV24-1	CATGQTGDEQYF	TGTGCCACCGGGCAGACAGGGGACGAGCAGTACTTC
TRBJ2-3	once	NA	TRBV10-2	CASSESSDTQYF	TGCGCCAGCAGTGAGTCGAGCGATACGCAGTATTTT
TRBJ1-3	NA	TRBD1	TRBV29-1	CSARGDRGSGNTIYF	TGCAGCGCCCGAGGGGACAGGGGGTCTGGAAACACCATATATTTT
TRBJ2-7	NA	TRBD2	TRBV18	CASSQGGNYEQYF	TGTGCCAGCTCACAGGGAGGGAACTACGAGCAGTACTTC
TRBJ2-7	NA	NA	TRBV5-1	CASSAAYSLNYEQYF	TGCGCCAGCAGCGCTGCGTACAGCCTTAACTACGAGCAGTACTTC
TRBJ2-6	NA	TRBD2	TRBV7-9	CASSPRTSGGSFPVLTF	TGTGCCAGCAGCCCTCGGACTAGCGGGGGATCTTTTCCCGTCCTGACTTTC
TRBJ2-7	NA	TRBD2	TRBV7-8	CASSLAWGTRAYEQYF	TGTGCCAGCAGCTTAGCATGGGGGACTAGGGCCTACGAGCAGTACTTC
TRBJ2-7	NA	NA	TRBV28	CASMVQGSSYEQYF	TGTGCCAGCATGGTACAGGGAAGCTCCTACGAGCAGTACTTC
TRBJ2-1	NA	NA	TRBV10-1	CASSETGRGYNEQFF	TGCGCCAGCAGTGAAACGGGCCGAGGGTACAATGAGCAGTTCTTC
TRBJ1-6	NA	TRBD1	TRBV10-3	CAISDEGQGNSPLHF	TGTGCCATCAGTGACGAGGGACAGGGGAATTCACCCCTCCACTTT
TRBJ2-6	NA	NA	TRBV30	CAWSRTSGANVLTF	TGTGCCTGGAGTCGGACTTCTGGGGCCAACGTCCTGACTTTC
TRBJ2-5	NA	TRBD2	TRBV3-1/TRBV3-2	CASSQESGGRETQYF	TGTGCCAGCAGCCAAGAAAGCGGGGGAAGAGAGACCCAGTACTTC
TRBJ1-2	NA	TRBD1	TRBV9	CASRASGGYGYTF	TGTGCCAGCAGGGCATCAGGGGGCTATGGCTACACCTTC
TRBJ2-7	NA	TRBD1	TRBV6-5	CASRSRDRVNEQYF	TGTGCCAGCAGGTCCCGGGACAGGGTAAATGAGCAGTACTTC
TRBJ2-3	NA	NA	TRBV19	CASSDYTDTQYF	TGTGCCAGTAGCGACTACACAGATACGCAGTATTTT
TRBJ1-3	NA	NA	TRBV3-1/TRBV3-2	CASRPGTSGNTIYF	TGTGCCAGCAGACCCGGGACTTCAGGAAACACCATATATTTT
TRBJ1-2	once	NA	TRBV6-6	CATPEVNYGYTF	TGTGCCACCCCTGAGGTAAACTATGGCTACACCTTC
TRBJ2-3	NA	NA	TRBV11-3	CASSFGGVTDTQYF	TGTGCCAGCAGCTTCGGTGGTGTCACAGATACGCAGTATTTT
TRBJ1-4	NA	NA	TRBV2	CASQALNEKLFF	TGTGCCAGCCAGGCCTTGAATGAAAAACTGTTTTTT
TRBJ2-2	many	TRBD2	TRBV24-1	CATSDLRGTSGLSHTGELFF	TGTGCCACCAGTGATTTGCGTGGGACTAGCGGGCTGAGCCACACCGGGGAGCTGTTTTTT
TRBJ2-3	NA	TRBD1	TRBV19	CASSADREGEADTQYF	TGTGCCAGTAGTGCGGACAGGGAAGGGGAGGCAGATACGCAGTATTTT
TRBJ2-5	NA	TRBD2	TRBV12-5	CASGLATGTSGGFRETQYF	TGTGCTAGTGGTTTGGCGACCGGGACTAGCGGGGGTTTTCGAGAGACCCAGTACTTC
TRBJ2-3	NA	NA	TRBV24-1	CATRGQTSTDTQYF	TGTGCCACCCGAGGACAGACTAGCACAGATACGCAGTATTTT
TRBJ2-7	NA	NA	TRBV10-3	CAISAGGANSYEQYF	TGTGCCATCAGTGCTGGGGGGGCCAACTCCTACGAGCAGTACTTC
TRBJ1-5	once	NA	TRBV6-1	CASSDVGGIQPQHF	TGTGCCAGCAGTGACGTCGGGGGAATACAGCCCCAGCATTTT